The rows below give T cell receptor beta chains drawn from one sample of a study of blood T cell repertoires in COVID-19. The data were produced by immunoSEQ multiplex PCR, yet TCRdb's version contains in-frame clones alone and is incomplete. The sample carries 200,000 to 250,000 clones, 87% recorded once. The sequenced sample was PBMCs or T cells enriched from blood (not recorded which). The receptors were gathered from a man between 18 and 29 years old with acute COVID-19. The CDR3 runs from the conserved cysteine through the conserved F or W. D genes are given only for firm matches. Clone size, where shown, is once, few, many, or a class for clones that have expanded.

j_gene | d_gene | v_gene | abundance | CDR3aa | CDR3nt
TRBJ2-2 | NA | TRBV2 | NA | CASSVNIFGELFF | TGTGCCAGCAGTGTAAACATTTTCGGGGAGCTGTTTTTT
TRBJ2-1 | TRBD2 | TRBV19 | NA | CASSPGSGDYYNEQFF | TGTGCCAGTAGCCCCGGTTCTGGGGACTACTACAATGAGCAGTTCTTC
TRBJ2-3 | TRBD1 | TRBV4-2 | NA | CASSQGIGGEGTDTQYF | TGTGCCAGCAGCCAAGGAATAGGGGGCGAGGGCACAGATACGCAGTATTTT
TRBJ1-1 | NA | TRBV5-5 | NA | CASSTELRVATEAFF | TGTGCCAGCAGTACCGAACTCAGGGTGGCCACTGAAGCTTTCTTT
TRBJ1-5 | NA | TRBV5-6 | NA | CASSLGDQPQHF | TGTGCCAGCAGCTTAGGAGATCAGCCCCAGCATTTT
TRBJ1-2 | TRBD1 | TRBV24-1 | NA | CATSAPGQGAYGYTF | TGTGCCACCAGTGCCCCTGGACAGGGGGCCTATGGCTACACCTTC
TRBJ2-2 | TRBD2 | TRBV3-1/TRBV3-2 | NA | CASSQDTAGGPRTGELFF | TGTGCCAGCAGCCAAGATACAGCGGGAGGGCCGCGGACCGGGGAGCTGTTTTTT
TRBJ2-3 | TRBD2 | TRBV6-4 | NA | CASSELAGGGTDTQYF | TGTGCCAGCAGCGAACTAGCGGGAGGGGGCACAGATACGCAGTATTTT
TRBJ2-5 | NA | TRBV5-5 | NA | CASSLGRDQETQYF | TGTGCCAGCAGCTTGGGCAGGGACCAAGAGACCCAGTACTTC
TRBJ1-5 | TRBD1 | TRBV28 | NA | CASITGQGNQPQHF | TGTGCCAGCATCACGGGACAGGGTAATCAGCCCCAGCATTTT
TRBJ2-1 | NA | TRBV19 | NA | CASRDLSSYNEQFF | TGTGCCAGTAGGGACTTGTCCTCCTACAATGAGCAGTTCTTC
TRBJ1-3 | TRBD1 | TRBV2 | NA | CASSSQGAIGNTIYF | TGTGCCAGCAGTTCCCAGGGGGCGATTGGAAACACCATATATTTT
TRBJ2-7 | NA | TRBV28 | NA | CASSSQTGTGLRSYEQYF | TGTGCCAGCAGTTCCCAAACCGGGACTGGGTTAAGATCCTACGAGCAGTACTTC
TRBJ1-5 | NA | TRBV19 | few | CASSGQPYSNQPQHF | TGTGCCAGTAGTGGGCAGCCTTATAGCAATCAGCCCCAGCATTTT
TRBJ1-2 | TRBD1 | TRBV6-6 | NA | CASSRGGGQLLEGNYGYTF | TGTGCCAGCAGCCGAGGAGGGGGCCAATTACTTGAGGGTAACTATGGCTACACCTTC
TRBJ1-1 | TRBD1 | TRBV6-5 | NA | CASSPLGQGITEAFF | TGTGCCAGCAGTCCACTGGGACAGGGGATCACTGAAGCTTTCTTT
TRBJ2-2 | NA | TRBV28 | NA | CASRLQGSGTGELFF | TGTGCCAGCCGATTACAGGGTTCCGGAACCGGGGAGCTGTTTTTT
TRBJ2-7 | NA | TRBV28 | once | CASLPGRGEQYF | TGTGCCAGTCTCCCCGGGAGAGGCGAGCAGTACTTC
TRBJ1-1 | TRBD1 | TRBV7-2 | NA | CASNFATGSTEAFF | TGTGCCAGCAACTTCGCGACAGGGAGCACTGAAGCTTTCTTT
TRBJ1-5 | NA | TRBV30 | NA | CAWSSRSNQPQHF | TGTGCCTGGAGTAGCCGGAGCAATCAGCCCCAGCATTTT
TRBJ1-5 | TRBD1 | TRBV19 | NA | CASGGTGGLQPQHF | TGTGCCAGTGGAGGGACAGGGGGTCTTCAGCCCCAGCATTTT
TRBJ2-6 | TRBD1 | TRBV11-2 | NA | CASSLTGIGANVLTF | TGTGCCAGCAGCCTGACAGGGATCGGGGCCAACGTCCTGACTTTC
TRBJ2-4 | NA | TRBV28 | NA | CASSLSVNIQYF | TGTGCCAGCAGCCTCAGCGTAAACATTCAGTACTTC
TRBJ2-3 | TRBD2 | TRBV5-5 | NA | CASSLVGTSGSLGTQYF | TGTGCCAGCAGCTTGGTTGGGACTAGCGGGAGTTTGGGTACGCAGTATTTT
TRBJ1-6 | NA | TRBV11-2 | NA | CASSLSAGFQSPLHF | TGTGCCAGCAGCTTATCTGCAGGGTTTCAATCACCCCTCCACTTT
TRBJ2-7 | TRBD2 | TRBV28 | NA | CASRLAGTNYEQYF | TGTGCCAGTCGACTAGCCGGTACTAACTACGAGCAGTACTTC
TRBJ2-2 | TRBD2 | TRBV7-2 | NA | CASSMGLAGSWNTGELFF | TGTGCCAGCAGCATGGGACTAGCGGGAAGTTGGAACACCGGGGAGCTGTTTTTT
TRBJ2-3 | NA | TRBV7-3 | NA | CASSSGQGSTDTQYF | TGTGCCAGCAGCTCAGGGCAGGGGAGCACAGATACGCAGTATTTT
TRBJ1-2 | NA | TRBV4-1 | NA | CASSQRGGELYGYTF | TGCGCCAGCAGCCAGAGGGGGGGGGAGTTATATGGCTACACCTTC
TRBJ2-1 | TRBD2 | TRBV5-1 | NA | CASSSPSGLAGGNEQFF | TGCGCCAGCAGCTCCCCATCTGGACTAGCGGGAGGGAATGAGCAGTTCTTC
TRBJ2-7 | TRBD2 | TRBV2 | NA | CASSDGRVNEQYF | TGTGCCAGCAGTGATGGGAGGGTTAACGAGCAGTACTTC
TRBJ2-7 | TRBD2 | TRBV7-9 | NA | CASSRTQRGVYEQYF | TGTGCCAGCAGCCGTACCCAGCGGGGAGTTTACGAGCAGTACTTC
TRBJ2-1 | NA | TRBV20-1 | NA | CSALTQGEQFF | TGCAGTGCGTTAACTCAGGGTGAGCAGTTCTTC
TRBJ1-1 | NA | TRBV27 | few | CASSLTGVRTEAFF | TGTGCCAGCAGTTTGACAGGAGTGAGGACTGAAGCTTTCTTT
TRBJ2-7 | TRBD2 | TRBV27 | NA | CASSLYGLAAYEQYF | TGTGCCAGCAGTTTATATGGACTAGCGGCCTACGAGCAGTACTTC